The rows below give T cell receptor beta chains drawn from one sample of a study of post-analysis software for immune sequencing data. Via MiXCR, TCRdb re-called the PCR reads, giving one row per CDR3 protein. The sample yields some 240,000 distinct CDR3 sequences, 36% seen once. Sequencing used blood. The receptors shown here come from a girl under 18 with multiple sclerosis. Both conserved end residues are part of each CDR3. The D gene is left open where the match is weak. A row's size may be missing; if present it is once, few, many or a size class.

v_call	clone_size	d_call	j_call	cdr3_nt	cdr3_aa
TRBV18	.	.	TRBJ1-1	TGTGCCAGCTCACCACTTCTGACAGGGAACACTGAAGCTTTCTTT	CASSPLLTGNTEAFF
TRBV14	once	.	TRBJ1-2	TGTGCCAGCAGCCAAGCCAGCGTCTATGGGCCGGTTGGCTACACCTTC	CASSQASVYGPVGYTF
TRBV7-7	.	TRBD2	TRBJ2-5	TGTGCCAGCAGCTTTACTAGCGGGGCCACAGAGACCCAGTACTTC	CASSFTSGATETQYF
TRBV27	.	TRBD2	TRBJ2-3	TGTGCCAGCAGTCACCCGGGAGGAGGCACAGATACGCAGTATTTT	CASSHPGGGTDTQYF
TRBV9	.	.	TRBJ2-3	TGTGCCAGCAGCGACTCAGGCGGGGGCGGAACAGATACGCAGTATTTT	CASSDSGGGGTDTQYF
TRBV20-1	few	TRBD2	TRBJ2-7	TGCAGTGCTAGAGATGGGACTAGCCCTGGGGTCGAGCAGTACTTC	CSARDGTSPGVEQYF
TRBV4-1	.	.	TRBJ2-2	TGCGCCAGCAGTCAAGGGTACACCGGGGAGCTGTTTTTT	CASSQGYTGELFF
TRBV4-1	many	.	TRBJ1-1	TGCGCCAGCAGCCAGGGAACAGACACTGAAGCTTTCTTT	CASSQGTDTEAFF
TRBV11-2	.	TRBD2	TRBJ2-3	TGTGCCAGCAGCTTAGATCGAGGTCTAGCGGGCACAGATACGCAGTATTTT	CASSLDRGLAGTDTQYF
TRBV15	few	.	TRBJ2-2	TGTGCCACCAGCAGAGACCGGGGGTTCGCGAACACCGGGGAGCTGTTTTTT	CATSRDRGFANTGELFF
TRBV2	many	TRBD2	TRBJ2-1	TGTGCCAGCAGTGACGGGGGGAATGAGCAGTTCTTC	CASSDGGNEQFF
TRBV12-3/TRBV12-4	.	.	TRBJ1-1	TGTGCCAGCAGTGTAGGGTCCATGAACACTGAAGCTTTCTTT	CASSVGSMNTEAFF
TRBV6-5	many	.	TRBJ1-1	TGTGCCAGCAGCTCTCTCGGTGGGGACACTGAAGCTTTCTTT	CASSSLGGDTEAFF
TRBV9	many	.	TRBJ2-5	TGTGCCAGCAGCGCACATCCAGGGGACCAAGAGACCCAGTACTTC	CASSAHPGDQETQYF
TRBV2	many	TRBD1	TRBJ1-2	TGTGCCAGCAGGGGGGACAGGGGGCTCTATGGCTACACCTTC	CASRGDRGLYGYTF
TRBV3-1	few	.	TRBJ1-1	TGTGCCAGCAGCCAGGGGAACACTGAAGCTTTCTTT	CASSQGNTEAFF
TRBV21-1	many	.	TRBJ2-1	TGTGCCAGCAGCATAACGACTAATTCCAGGAATGAGCAGTTCTTC	CASSITTNSRNEQFF
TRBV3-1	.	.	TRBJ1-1	TGTGCCAGCAGCCAAGGGTACCAGGGGAGTAGAAAGGAAGCTTTCTTT	CASSQGYQGSRKEAFF
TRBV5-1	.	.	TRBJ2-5	TGCGCCAGCAGCTTTGGACGGCTCCAAGAGACCCAGTACTTC	CASSFGRLQETQYF
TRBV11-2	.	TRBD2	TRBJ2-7	TGTGCCAGCAGCGGACGGCAGCGGGAGGGCTCCTACGAGCAGTACTTC	CASSGRQREGSYEQYF
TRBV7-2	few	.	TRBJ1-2	TGTGCCAGCACTCGACGTTCTAACTATGGCTACACCTTC	CASTRRSNYGYTF
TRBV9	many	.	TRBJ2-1	TGTGCCAGCGCCGTCAGGTCCTACAATGAGCAGTTCTTC	CASAVRSYNEQFF
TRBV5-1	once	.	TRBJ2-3	TGCGCCAGCAGCTTGACAGTCCGCACAGATACGCAGTATTTT	CASSLTVRTDTQYF
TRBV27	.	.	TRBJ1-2	TGTGCCAGCAGTTTGGCAGGGATCGCCGGCTACACCTTC	CASSLAGIAGYTF
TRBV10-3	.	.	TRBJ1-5	TGTGCCATCTCCGGAGGGGGTCAGCCCCAGCATTTT	CAISGGGQPQHF
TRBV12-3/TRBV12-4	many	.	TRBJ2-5	TGTGCCAGCAGTTTCTATATGATTCGGGAGACCCAGTACTTC	CASSFYMIRETQYF
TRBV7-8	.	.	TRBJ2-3	TGTGCCAGCAGCTTAGTGGCAGGGACCACAGATACGCAGTATTTT	CASSLVAGTTDTQYF
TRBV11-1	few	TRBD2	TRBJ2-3	TGTGCCAGCAGCTTAAGGACTAGCGGGGGAGATACGCAGTATTTT	CASSLRTSGGDTQYF
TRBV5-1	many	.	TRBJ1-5	TGCGCCAGCAGCACCGGACAGCCCAATCAGCCCCAGCATTTT	CASSTGQPNQPQHF
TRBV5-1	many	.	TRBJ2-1	TGCGCCAGCAGCTTGATGAGTATGGCTCTTTCAGGTGAGCAGTTCTTC	CASSLMSMALSGEQFF
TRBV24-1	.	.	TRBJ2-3	TGTGCCACCAGGGGTAGAGCGACAGATACGCAGTATTTT	CATRGRATDTQYF
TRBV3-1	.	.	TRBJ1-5	TGTGCCAGCAGCCAAGGACAGAATCAGCCCCAGCATTTT	CASSQGQNQPQHF
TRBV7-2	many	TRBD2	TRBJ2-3	TGTGCCAGCAGCCCCGGGGGACTAGCGGGCCACACAGATACGCAGTATTTT	CASSPGGLAGHTDTQYF
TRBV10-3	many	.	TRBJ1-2	TGTGCCATCAGCCACGAACAGGGAGAAGGCTACACCTTC	CAISHEQGEGYTF
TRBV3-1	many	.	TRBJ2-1	TGTGCCAGCAGCCAATTCGGGTCTGGCGTCAATGAGCAGTTCTTC	CASSQFGSGVNEQFF
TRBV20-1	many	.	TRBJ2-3	TGCAGTGCTAGTTATGCCGCAGATACGCAGTATTTT	CSASYAADTQYF
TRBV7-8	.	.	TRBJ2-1	TGTGCCAGCAGCTTAGATGTAGGGCTATACTCCTACAATGAGCAGTTCTTC	CASSLDVGLYSYNEQFF
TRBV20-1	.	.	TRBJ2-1	TGCAGTGCGAGAGACGGCAGACGCGGGACCCAGTTCTTC	CSARDGRRGTQFF
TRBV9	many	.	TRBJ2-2	TGTGCCAGCAGCCAGCGGAACACCGGGGAGCTGTTTTTT	CASSQRNTGELFF
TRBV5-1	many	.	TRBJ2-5	TGCGCCAGCAGCTTAGCTCGGACGCGGGAGACCCAGTACTTC	CASSLARTRETQYF
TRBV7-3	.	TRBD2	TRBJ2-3	TGTGCCAGCAGCCCTGGGGAGGGGATCACTAGCACAGATACGCAGTATTTT	CASSPGEGITSTDTQYF